These 4 T cell receptor beta chains share one sample of origin, sequenced in a study of T cells in women clearing cervical HPV infection. Sequencing used immunoSEQ multiplex PCR; TCRdb keeps in-frame clones, though not all of them. The table lists about 31,000 clones. Source material: blood buffy coat. These TCRs come from a woman aged 18 to 75 with a cervical HPV16 infection that either progressed to CIN3+ or cleared (not recorded which).

Worth noting for this clone: The CDR3 end falls 3 residues outside the read, so it is completed with the germline J gene. The chain recombines TRBV7-2 with TRBJ1-2; D gene unclear. The CDR3 sequence is 14 residues long. Trimming took off 0 bases at V and 0 bases at J, with 5 bases between the two ends. The germline gives CDR1 SGHTA, CDR2 FQGNSA. The sequenced CDR3 bases are TGTGCCAGCAGCTTAGCTGTCACTAACTATGGC. Its translation: CASSLAVTNYG. The complete CDR3 sequence is CASSLAVTNYGYTF.

Comment on this clone: The CDR3 extends 3 residues past the end of the read, so its final part is completed from the germline J gene. The chain links TRBV12-5 to TRBJ2-2, with D perhaps TRBD1 (5 bases). Germline V gene lookup returns CDR1 LGHNT and CDR2 FRNRAP. There are 16 residues in the CDR3. CDR3 bases read: TGTGCTAGTGGTTTGGCTCAGGGTCGGTCTAATGAAAAG. Protein: CASGLAQGRSNEK. The complete CDR3 reads CASGLAQGRSNEKLFF.

Regarding this clone: The CDR3 end is not reached by the read, which stops 3 residues before it; the germline J gene fills it in. The chain employs TRBV7-9 and TRBJ2-7, with 12 bases that match TRBD1. Germline CDR1 SEHNR, CDR2 FQNEAQ (reference sequence). Trimming at V came to 4 bases and at J to 6 bases, leaving 1 base not matched to a gene. The CDR3 spans 13 residues. CDR3 sequence: CASSWDRGREQYF. The CDR3 bases that were read are TGTGCCAGCAGCTGGGACAGGGGGCGCGAG.

Regarding this clone: The missing CDR3 end, 3 residues past where the read stops, is filled in from the germline J gene. This chain links TRBV19 with TRBJ2-2; 8 nucleotides line up with TRBD1. This CDR3 is 14 amino acids long. The germline V gene has CDR1 LNHDA and CDR2 SQIVND (reference sequence). Partial CDR3 DNA: TGTGCCAGTAGTATTCTGGGACAGGAGGAAAAG. As protein: CASSILGQEEK. The entire CDR3 sequence reads CASSILGQEEKLFF.